These 7 T cell receptor beta chains originate from one sample sequenced in a study of response to subunit inactivated influenza vaccine (dated by TCRdb to the late 2010s). Library prep was done by RT-PCR. TCRdb lists the instrument as Illumina HiSeq 2500. The raw public data were reprocessed by TCRdb itself: fastp quality trimming at Q25, MiXCR clonotype calling, in-frame beta chains only. Rows are unified per CDR3 protein, each entry keeping the most common DNA and genes. The table for this sample lists roughly 710,000 distinct CDR3 sequences; approximately 14% of them were counted only once. In total, the top ten clones hold 7.5% to 9% of the sample. Sequences were derived from PBMCs from blood, sampled 14 to 15 days before vaccination. The origin of the receptors is a man aged 45 to 65 who received an inactivated influenza vaccine. Donor details come from another sample of the same person, matched by shared clones.

This clonotype was counted between two and nine times. The V and J genes are TRBV4-1 and TRBJ2-5; D might be TRBD2 (6 bases). Trimming took off 1 base at V and 2 bases at J, with 14 bases between the two ends. CDR3 length: 16 residues. Germline V gives CDR1 MGHRA, CDR2 YSYEKL. The CDR3 sequence: CASSQGLGGRQETQYF. CDR3 in DNA: TGCGCCAGCAGCCAAGGATTGGGGGGAAGACAAGAGACCCAGTACTTC.

The chain joins TRBV11-2 to TRBJ2-2; D uncertain. The CDR3 extends over 11 amino acids. Germline values: CDR1 SGHAT, CDR2 FQNNGV. The V gene lost 5 bases and the J gene lost 7 bases, with 5 bases spanning the gap. This CDR3 is CASSPVGELFF. DNA for the CDR3: TGTGCCAGCAGCCCAGTCGGGGAGCTGTTTTTT. The full variable domain, rest sourced from reference TRBV11-2 and TRBJ2-2, is EAGVAQSPRYKIIEKRQSVAFWCNPISGHATLYWYQQILGQGPKLLIQFQNNGVVDDSQLPKDRFSAERLKGVDSTLKIQPAKLEDSAVYLCASSPVGELFFGEGSRLTVL.

The sample holds a few counts of this clonotype. This chain joins TRBV5-1 and TRBJ2-3; D may be TRBD2 (7 bases). This CDR3 comprises 14 residues. In germline, CDR1 is SGHRS, CDR2 YFSETQ. Trimming pared 7 bases from V and 4 bases from J, leaving 16 bases between. CDR3: CASAPRGGPDTQYF. As DNA, the CDR3 is TGCGCCAGCGCTCCGAGGGGGGGCCCAGATACGCAGTATTTT.

This chain joins TRBV20-1 and TRBJ1-6, with D hard to call. V lost 4 bases and J lost 7, with 8 bases in between. The germline CDR1 and CDR2 sequences are DFQATT and SNEGSKA (reference sequence). This CDR3 region has 12 residues. This chain's CDR3 is CSAIDGNSPLHF. CDR3 nucleotide sequence: TGCAGTGCTATTGACGGGAATTCACCCCTCCACTTT.

In this sample, this clonotype turned up many times. The V call is TRBV12-3 or TRBV12-4, the J call TRBJ2-1, with no clear D. Deletions cut 6 bases from V and 10 bases from J, with 19 bases between. The CDR3 covers 14 residues. The CDR3 here is CASRLGTSGQEQFF. CDR3 sequence (DNA): TGTGCCAGCAGACTCGGAACCTCTGGGCAAGAGCAGTTCTTC.

The J gene is TRBJ2-1, the V gene TRBV20-1; 13 positions agree with TRBD2. V shed 6 bases, J shed 6 bases, and the junction held 5 bases outside the gene matches. The CDR3 consists of 14 residues. The germline gives CDR1 DFQATT, CDR2 SNEGSKA (reference sequence). CDR3 sequence: CSAGRLAGGNEQFF. CDR3 DNA: TGCAGTGCAGGTCGACTAGCGGGAGGCAATGAGCAGTTCTTC.

This chain uses TRBV7-6 with TRBJ2-7; D may be TRBD2 (5 bases). V lost 5 bases to trimming and J lost 2 bases, with 13 bases between them. This CDR3 has 14 residues. The V gene's germline CDR1 is SGHVS and CDR2 FNYEAQ. The CDR3 loop is CASSPGSLAYEQYF. The CDR3 DNA reads TGTGCCAGCAGCCCCGGCTCACTAGCCTACGAGCAGTACTTC.